The 22 T cell receptor beta chains below come from one sample, sequenced in a study of T cell repertoires in cytomegalovirus infection. These receptors lack a known antigen. TCRdb recomputed calls from the reads with MiXCR, one row per CDR3 protein. Of 71,000 or so distinct CDR3 sequences listed, 20% were seen once; the top ten hold approximately 61%. Source: CD8+ T cells from cultured PBMCs, taken from culture after CMV antigen stimulation. The receptors stem from a human donor in good health (CMV status not recorded). Some clones in this sample may be carry-over from other donors' samples.

The table lists this clonotype with a few counts. V gene TRBV7-6 combines with J gene TRBJ2-4; D remains ambiguous. The germline V and J ends were trimmed by 2 bases and 0 bases, with 8 bases remaining between them. The CDR3 has 15 residues. Germline lookup yields CDR1 SGHVS and CDR2 FNYEAQ. The CDR3 region has the DNA TGTGCCAGCAGCTTACGCCAGCTAGCCAAAAACATTCAGTACTTC. It codes for CASSLRQLAKNIQYF.

This clonotype was detected only a few times. The CDR3 sequence: CASSFETTGSYEQYF. The CDR3 region has the DNA TGTGCCAGCAGTTTTGAGACGACGGGGTCCTACGAGCAGTACTTC. The chain carries TRBV6-8 and TRBJ2-7, with D perhaps matching TRBD2 (5 bases). From germline, CDR1 is MNHGY and CDR2 SAAAGT. V lost 4 bases and J 1 base, leaving 14 bases between the germline ends. The CDR3 spans 15 residues.

The rearrangement joins TRBV7-2 to TRBJ1-1; D might be TRBD1 (6 bases). This CDR3 is 13 amino acids long. Between the trimmed V and J ends, which lost 5 bases and 8 bases, there was a span of 15 bases. The germline V gene encodes CDR1 SGHTA and CDR2 FQGNSA. CDR3 loop: CASSPRLGGEAFF. CDR3 coding DNA: TGTGCCAGCAGCCCCCGATTGGGGGGCGAAGCTTTCTTT.

This clonotype was recorded a few times. The V and J genes are TRBV5-6 and TRBJ2-1, with a tentative D call TRBD1 (5 bases). From germline, CDR1 is SGHDT and CDR2 YYEEEE. CDR3 size: 18 residues. V was cut by 1 base and J by 2 bases, with 19 bases left in between. The CDR3 nucleotides read TGTGCCAGCAGCTTGACGCAATATCAGGGAAACCCCTACAATGAGCAGTTCTTC. This translates into CASSLTQYQGNPYNEQFF.

The chain employs TRBV7-8 and TRBJ2-7, with TRBD2 matching 9 bases. V shed 5 bases and J 5 bases; nucleotides not matched to a gene: 10. Per the germline V gene, CDR1 is SGHVS and CDR2 is FQNEAQ. This CDR3 region has 15 residues. As DNA, the CDR3 is TGTGCCAGCAGCCGCATGGGACTAGCCTTTGACGAGCAGTACTTC. This codes for CASSRMGLAFDEQYF.

This clonotype has a handful of counts. The chain carries TRBV4-3 and TRBJ2-1, with D possibly being TRBD2 (6 bases). Per the germline V gene, CDR1 is LGHNA and CDR2 is YSLEER. Deletions cut 0 bases from V and 5 bases from J, with 17 bases between. This CDR3 is built from 17 residues. DNA for the CDR3: TGCGCCAGCAGCCAAGACCCTTTAGCGGCTTGGAACAATGAGCAGTTCTTC. Protein: CASSQDPLAAWNNEQFF.

This clonotype was seen a handful of times. The chain is built from TRBV7-2 and TRBJ2-7; D tentatively reads TRBD1 or TRBD2 (6 bases each). The CDR3 is 14 residues long. From germline, CDR1 is SGHTA and CDR2 FQGNSA. Trimming took 4 bases from V and 3 from J, leaving 13 bases between them. In nucleotides, the CDR3 is TGTGCCAGCAGCTCCAATCGGGGGCTCTACGAGCAGTACTTC. Its protein is CASSSNRGLYEQYF.

Only a few counts were recorded for this clonotype. A read error may account for a junction end that differs from germline. The chain carries TRBV7-8 and TRBJ1-1, with 8 nucleotides matching TRBD1. The CDR3 covers 17 residues. Germline CDR1 is SGHVS and CDR2 is FQNEAQ. Written as DNA, the CDR3 is TGTGCCAGCAGCCAACCCAGGACAGGGCCCCGTCGGACTGAAGCTATCTTT. Translated: CASSQPRTGPRRTEAIF.

Only a few counts were recorded for this clonotype. The chain links TRBV12-3 or TRBV12-4 to TRBJ2-4, with D tentatively TRBD1 or TRBD2 (5 bases each). The CDR3 consists of 13 residues. V was trimmed by 5 bases and J by 9 bases, leaving 14 bases between them. Written as DNA, the CDR3 is TGTGCCAGCAGTCCCGACAACGGGGCCATTCAGTACTTC. This gives the protein CASSPDNGAIQYF.

This clonotype was seen at least ten times. The chain uses TRBV7-8 and TRBJ2-2, with 7 bases matching TRBD2. The junction had 17 bases not matched to a gene; V was cut back by 1 base and J by 3 bases. The V gene's germline CDR1 is SGHVS and CDR2 FQNEAQ. CDR3 length: 20 amino acids. CDR3 sequence reads: CASSLGPGGTDLVDTGELFF. CDR3 bases: TGTGCCAGCAGCTTAGGACCGGGGGGAACAGACTTAGTAGACACCGGGGAGCTGTTTTTT.

This chain joins TRBV12-3 or TRBV12-4 and TRBJ2-2; unclear D gene. The V and J ends lost 1 base and 1 base respectively, with 4 bases between them. The CDR3 has 14 residues. The CDR3 reads CASSLEGNTGELFF. CDR3 bases: TGTGCCAGCAGTTTAGAAGGGAACACCGGGGAGCTGTTTTTT.

This chain links TRBV4-1 with TRBJ1-1, with unresolved D. The CDR3 spans 16 residues. V gave up 0 bases and J gave up 4 bases, with 15 bases separating them. The germline V gene has CDR1 MGHRA and CDR2 YSYEKL. This CDR3 is CASSQDTNRLSTEAFF. CDR3 DNA sequence: TGCGCCAGCAGCCAAGATACAAACAGATTGAGCACTGAAGCTTTCTTT.

The chain has TRBV7-9 and TRBJ1-5, with 7 positions matching TRBD1. The CDR3 is made up of 15 amino acids. The germline CDR1 and CDR2 sequences are SEHNR and FQNEAQ (reference sequence). J lost 4 bases, V lost 5 bases, and 8 bases had no gene match. CDR3 protein: CASSTEDRFNQPQHF. As DNA, the CDR3 is TGTGCCAGCAGCACCGAGGACAGGTTTAATCAGCCCCAGCATTTT. The complete variable domain, with remaining parts taken from reference TRBV7-9 and TRBJ1-5, reads DTGVSQNPRHKITKRGQNVTFRCDPISEHNRLYWYRQTLGQGPEFLTYFQNEAQLEKSRLLSDRFSAERPKGSFSTLEIQRTEQGDSAMYLCASSTEDRFNQPQHFGDGTRLSIL.

This clonotype was counted a few times. The V call is TRBV7-2, the J call TRBJ2-2; no reliable D call. Trimming shortened V by 3 bases and J by 8 bases, and 4 bases separated the two germline ends. Germline V lookup: CDR1 SGHTA, CDR2 FQGNSA. The CDR3 sequence is 11 residues long. CDR3 DNA sequence: TGTGCCAGCAGCTTCGGGGGGGAGCTGTTTTTT. As protein: CASSFGGELFF. The full variable domain, rest sourced from reference TRBV7-2 and TRBJ2-2, is GAGVSQSPSNKVTEKGKDVELRCDPISGHTALYWYRQSLGQGLEFLIYFQGNSAPDKSGLPSDRFSAERTGGSVSTLTIQRTQQEDSAVYLCASSFGGELFFGEGSRLTVL.

The chain carries TRBV20-1 and TRBJ1-4; D is unresolved. The CDR3 covers 15 residues. Trimming removed 4 bases from V and 0 bases from J, with 12 bases in between. CDR1 and CDR2 from the germline V gene are DFQATT and SNEGSKA (reference sequence). CDR3 DNA: TGCAGTGCTACAGGACGGAGCGCAACTAATGAAAAACTGTTTTTT. Translating it yields CSATGRSATNEKLFF.

This clonotype was observed a handful of times. The chain couples TRBV7-9 to TRBJ1-3; D remains ambiguous. The CDR3 is 13 amino acids. V was trimmed by 7 bases and J by 4 bases, leaving 11 bases between them. Germline V gives CDR1 SEHNR, CDR2 FQNEAQ (reference sequence). The chain's CDR3 is CASILNRGNTIYF. The CDR3 nucleotides read TGTGCCAGCATCCTAAATCGGGGAAACACCATATATTTT. Using reference TRBV7-9 and TRBJ1-3 for the parts outside the CDR3, the full variable domain is DTGVSQNPRHKITKRGQNVTFRCDPISEHNRLYWYRQTLGQGPEFLTYFQNEAQLEKSRLLSDRFSAERPKGSFSTLEIQRTEQGDSAMYLCASILNRGNTIYFGEGSWLTVV.

This chain joins TRBV27 and TRBJ1-2; TRBD1 might be the D (5 bases). Germline V lookup: CDR1 MNHEY, CDR2 SMNVEV (reference sequence). Deletions cut 2 bases from V and 4 bases from J, with 14 bases between. CDR3 length equals 15 residues. The CDR3 DNA is TGTGCCAGCAGTTTAGATCCCAGGGATATCTATGGCTACACCTTC. It codes for CASSLDPRDIYGYTF.

This clonotype was detected a few times. The chain combines TRBV25-1 with TRBJ1-5; 8 bases fit TRBD1. CDR1 MGHDK and CDR2 SYGVNS come from the germline V gene. The V gene end was trimmed by 8 bases and the J gene end by 2 bases; junction bases not matched to a gene: 5. CDR3 length equals 14 residues. In DNA, the CDR3 is TGTGCCAGCTCCCCACAGGGGGGCAATCAGCCCCAGCATTTT. Protein product: CASSPQGGNQPQHF.

This chain links TRBV12-3 or TRBV12-4 with TRBJ2-7, with TRBD2 matching 8 bases. V lost 1 base to trimming and J lost 2 bases; unmatched junction nucleotides: 1. This CDR3 is 14 amino acids long. CDR3 region: CASSLGSGAYEQYF. DNA for the CDR3: TGTGCCAGCAGTTTAGGTAGCGGGGCCTACGAGCAGTACTTC.

This sequence joins TRBV7-2 and TRBJ1-3; 8 bases line up with TRBD1. The CDR3 totals 16 residues. The V gene's germline CDR1 is SGHTA and CDR2 FQGNSA. The trim removed 5 bases at V and 0 bases at J, leaving 6 bases unmatched. The CDR3 sequence is CASSTRQGISGNTIYF. In DNA, the CDR3 is TGTGCCAGCAGCACCCGACAGGGGATCTCTGGAAACACCATATATTTT.

This clonotype was recorded a few times. The chain recombines TRBV7-2 with TRBJ2-7; a weak D match, TRBD1 (6 bases). Trimming pared 5 bases from V and 2 bases from J, leaving 19 bases between. CDR1 and CDR2 from the germline V gene are SGHTA and FQGNSA. The CDR3 loop spans 16 amino acids. CDR3 loop: CASSPEGQLSAYEQYF. The CDR3 nucleotides are TGTGCCAGCAGCCCCGAGGGACAACTCTCCGCCTACGAGCAGTACTTC.

CDR3 coding DNA: TGTGCCAGCAGTCTACCCAGGGGCCTGAACACTGAAGCTTTCTTT. Translated, it gives CASSLPRGLNTEAFF. The V gene is TRBV6-2 or TRBV6-3, the J gene TRBJ1-1; possibly TRBD1 for D (6 bases). The germline V and J ends were trimmed by 5 bases and 0 bases, with 13 bases remaining between them. The CDR3 runs to 15 residues. Germline-derived CDR1 and CDR2 are MNHEY and SVGEGT.